This T cell receptor beta chain was documented in a study of T cells in tumors after PD-1 blockade (dated 2019 in TCRdb). Looking at the study overall: Exclusion criteria were prior checkpoint blockade, use of systemic immunosuppressants, or recent radiotherapy or other anti-cancer therapy within 4 weeks. Bulk TCR sequencing was performed on 9 to 11 peripheral blood samples from about 5 patients to compare blood and tumor clonotypes. Peripheral blood samples averaged about 110,000 TCR templates (range roughly 24,000-260,000) and 35,000 to 40,000 unique clonotypes. Treatment consisted of either cemiplimab 350 mg every 2 weeks or pembrolizumab 200 mg every 3 weeks. Paired single-cell RNA and TCR sequencing was performed on site-matched tumors from BCC or SCC patients before and after anti-PD-1 therapy. Ongoing daily vismodegib 150 mg was also given to a subset of patients during anti-PD-1 treatment. Clinical response was assessed using RECIST version 1.1.

General findings and caveats noted by the study authors: Approximately 44% of the TCR clonotypes from tumors also showed up in blood, and some novel exhausted tumor clones were present in pre-treatment blood, which suggests peripheral recruitment. The source of novel T cell clones was not identified, and lymphoid organs or rare unexpanded clones within the tumor or the tumor periphery could be included among the possible sources.

Comments on this clone: There is no known antigen for this receptor. The sample holds no much larger clone one base away, and base qualities are not on file.

Sample time point, as interpreted from the label and publication: before anti-PD-1 therapy. For bulk TCRbeta sequencing, genomic DNA was extracted from tumor biopsies or peripheral blood, and input amounts ranged from roughly 550 ng to 6,004 ng. All patients had histologically proven advanced or metastatic basal or squamous cell carcinoma and were poor candidates for surgical resection. The basal cell carcinoma cohort was made up of more than 10 patients, and bulk tumor TCR sequencing was performed for 7 to 9 of these patients. Deep TCRbeta sequencing was performed with the immunoSEQ platform. The original pipeline was this. For further analysis, only productive rearrangements were exported from the immunoSEQ Analyzer. Bulk TCRbeta clonotypes were assigned T cell phenotypes by matching to single-cell RNA+TCR-seq clones sharing the same TCRbeta sequence. Clone enrichment in tumor was computed as tumor frequency divided by PBMC frequency from bulk TCR sequencing. TCRs were grouped by GLIPH into specificity groups, defined as clusters of distinct TCRs likely recognizing common antigens via shared CDR3 motifs. Drawn from immuneACCESS, this table holds only the in-frame rearrangements with V and J called that TCRdb kept. Clones are partly lost; checked studies trace under half to an unresolved V gene and leave the rest unexplained. V and J calls and clone size are those listed in that table; D and trimming were worked out from the DNA. The sample contains 32,000 or so clones, around 80% of them found a single time. The top ten clonotypes cover more than 30% of the sample.

From its cysteine to its phenylalanine, the CDR3 spans 14 amino acids. Left in the record is the CDR3 DNA by itself, 42 bases read in frame from the first base. CDR1 and CDR2, per the germline V gene, are MNHEY and SVGAGI. At the junction V is shortened by 6 bases and J by 5 bases; bases outside the gene matches: 5. The sequencing here drew on PBMCs, taken before anti-PD-1 treatment. This receptor was taken from a human donor with basal cell carcinoma. The rearranged segments are TRBV6-5 and TRBJ2-1, with 9 middle bases fitting TRBD2. CDR3 protein: CASRRLAEDNEQFF. The sequence in DNA is TGTGCCAGCAGGCGACTAGCGGAGGACAATGAGCAGTTCTTC.